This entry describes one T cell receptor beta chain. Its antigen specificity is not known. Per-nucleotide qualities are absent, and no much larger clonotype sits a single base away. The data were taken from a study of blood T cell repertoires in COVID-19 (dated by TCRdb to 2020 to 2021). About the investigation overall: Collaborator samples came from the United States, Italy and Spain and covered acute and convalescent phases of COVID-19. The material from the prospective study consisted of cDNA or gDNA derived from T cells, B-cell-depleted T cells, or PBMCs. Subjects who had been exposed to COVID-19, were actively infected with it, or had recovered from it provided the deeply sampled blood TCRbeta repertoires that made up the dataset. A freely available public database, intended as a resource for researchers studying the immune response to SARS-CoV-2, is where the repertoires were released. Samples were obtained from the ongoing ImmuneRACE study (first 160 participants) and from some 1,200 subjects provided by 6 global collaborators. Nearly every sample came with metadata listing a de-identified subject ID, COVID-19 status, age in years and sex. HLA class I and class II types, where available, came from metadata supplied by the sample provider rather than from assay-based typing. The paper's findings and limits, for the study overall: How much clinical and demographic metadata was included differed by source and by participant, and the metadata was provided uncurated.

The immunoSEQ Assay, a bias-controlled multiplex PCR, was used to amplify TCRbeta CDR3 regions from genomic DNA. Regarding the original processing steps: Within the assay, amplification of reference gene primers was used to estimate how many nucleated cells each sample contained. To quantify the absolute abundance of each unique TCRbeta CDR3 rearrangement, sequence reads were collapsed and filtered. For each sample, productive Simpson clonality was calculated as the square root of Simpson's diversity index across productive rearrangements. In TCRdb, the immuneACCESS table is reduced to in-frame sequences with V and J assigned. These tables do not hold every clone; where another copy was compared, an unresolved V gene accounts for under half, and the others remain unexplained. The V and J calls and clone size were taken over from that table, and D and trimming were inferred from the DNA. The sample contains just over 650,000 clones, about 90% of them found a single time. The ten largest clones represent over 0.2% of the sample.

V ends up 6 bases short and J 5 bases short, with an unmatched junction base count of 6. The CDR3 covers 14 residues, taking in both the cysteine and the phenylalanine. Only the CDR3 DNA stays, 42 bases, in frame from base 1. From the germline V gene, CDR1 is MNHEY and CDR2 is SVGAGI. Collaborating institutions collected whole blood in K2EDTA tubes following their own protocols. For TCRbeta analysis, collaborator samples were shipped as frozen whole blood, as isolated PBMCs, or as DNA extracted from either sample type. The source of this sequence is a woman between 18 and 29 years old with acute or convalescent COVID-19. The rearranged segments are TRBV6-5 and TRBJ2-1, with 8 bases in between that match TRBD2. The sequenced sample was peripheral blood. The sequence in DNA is TGTGCCAGCAGGTTGACTAGCGCTAACAATGAGCAGTTCTTC. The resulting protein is CASRLTSANNEQFF.